Following are 30 T cell receptor beta chains from one sample sequenced in a study of blood T cell repertoires in COVID-19. Generated by immunoSEQ multiplex PCR, the TCRdb table keeps only in-frame clones and is missing some. The profile covers tens of thousands of clones, with 65% to 90% appearing a single time and 17% taken by the ten largest. The specimen sequenced was peripheral blood. The source of these receptors is a woman aged 55-70 years with active COVID-19.

The chain has TRBV6-6 and TRBJ2-3; the D is unclear. The V gene lost 9 bases and the J gene lost 0 bases, with 19 bases spanning the gap. CDR3 length: 16 amino acids. CDR1 MNHNY and CDR2 SVGAGI come from the germline V gene (reference sequence). This CDR3 reads CASRKRLPSSTDTQYF. The CDR3 bases are TGTGCCAGTCGAAAAAGACTGCCTTCTAGCACAGATACGCAGTATTTT.

This clone was detected a few times. This chain joins TRBV4-1 and TRBJ2-5, with 9 bases matching TRBD1. Germline values: CDR1 MGHRA, CDR2 YSYEKL. CDR3 length: 13 residues. V dropped 3 bases and J dropped 4; count of bases not matched to a gene: 0. CDR3 protein: CASSQDRGETQYF. In DNA form, the CDR3 reads TGCGCCAGCAGCCAGGACAGGGGAGAGACCCAGTACTTC.

The chain joins TRBV4-1 to TRBJ2-3, with D possibly being TRBD2 (6 bases). Trimming removed 3 bases from V and 0 bases from J, with 16 bases in between. CDR3 length equals 17 residues. Germline V lookup: CDR1 MGHRA, CDR2 YSYEKL. The DNA for the CDR3 is TGCGCCAGCAGCCACCGGGACTGGATCATTAGCACAGATACGCAGTATTTT. This gives the protein CASSHRDWIISTDTQYF.

V and J are TRBV2 and TRBJ2-4; 12 nucleotides agree with TRBD2. The CDR3 totals 18 residues. CDR1 and CDR2 (germline): SNHLY, FYNNEI. Unmatched junction bases numbered 8, after V lost 5 bases and J lost 0 bases. This CDR3 is CASSPRLAGALAKNIQYF. CDR3 nucleotide sequence: TGTGCCAGCAGTCCAAGACTAGCGGGAGCCCTAGCCAAAAACATTCAGTACTTC. Full variable domain (remainder filled in from reference TRBV2 and TRBJ2-4): EPEVTQTPSHQVTQMGQEVILRCVPISNHLYFYWYRQILGQKVEFLVSFYNNEISEKSEIFDDQFSVERPDGSNFTLKIRSTKLEDSAMYFCASSPRLAGALAKNIQYFGAGTRLSVL.

The chain employs TRBV7-8 and TRBJ1-4; 9 nucleotides align to TRBD1. J gave up 6 bases and V 5 bases, and 4 bases lay outside the gene matches. In germline, CDR1 is SGHVS, CDR2 FQNEAQ. There are 14 residues in the CDR3. CDR3 residues: CASSLRDRDEKLFF. In DNA form, the CDR3 reads TGTGCCAGCAGCCTCCGGGACAGGGATGAAAAACTGTTTTTT.

V and J are TRBV13 and TRBJ1-1, with 8 nucleotides matching TRBD1. The junction had 15 bases not matched to a gene; V was cut back by 5 bases and J by 7 bases. The CDR3 length is 16 residues. Germline-derived CDR1 and CDR2 are PRHDT and FYEKMQ (reference sequence). Here the CDR3 DNA reads TGTGCCAGCAGCCGGAGAGATAAGACAGGGGCTGTTGAAGCTTTCTTT. Amino acid sequence: CASSRRDKTGAVEAFF.

This chain joins TRBV6-5 and TRBJ1-4, with D possibly matching TRBD1 (6 bases). CDR3 length equals 12 residues. V lost 8 bases and J lost 5, with 9 bases in between. CDR1 is MNHEY, CDR2 SVGAGI, per germline. This CDR3 reads CASSTGNEKLFF. CDR3 DNA sequence: TGTGCCAGCTCAACAGGGAATGAAAAACTGTTTTTT.

V and J are TRBV9 and TRBJ1-5; D remains ambiguous. Looked up from germline, CDR1 is SGDLS and CDR2 is YYNGEE. The V end lost 6 bases, the J end lost 0 bases, and 22 bases lay between the germline ends. The CDR3 covers 18 residues. CDR3 coding DNA: TGTGCCAGCAACCTCCACCCCTTACTAATCTATAGCAATCAGCCCCAGCATTTT. Protein product: CASNLHPLLIYSNQPQHF.

V and J are TRBV2 and TRBJ2-4, with D possibly matching TRBD2 (6 bases). The germline V and J ends were trimmed by 11 bases and 7 bases, with 33 bases remaining between them. The germline V gene encodes CDR1 SNHLY and CDR2 FYNNEI. This CDR3 has 18 residues. CDR3: CAGSRADVRGGFTNIQYF. CDR3 DNA: TGTGCCGGGTCGAGGGCGGACGTGCGGGGAGGCTTCACGAACATTCAGTACTTC.

The chain uses TRBV28 and TRBJ2-5; the match to TRBD2 covers 9 bases. This CDR3 is built from 16 residues. Germline CDR1 MDHEN, CDR2 SYDVKM. The J segment lost 5 bases and the V segment lost 3 bases, leaving 10 bases of the junction unmatched. The CDR3 protein is CASSFSPSGVSETQYF. The CDR3 coding sequence is TGTGCCAGCAGTTTCTCCCCTAGCGGGGTTTCGGAGACCCAGTACTTC.

The chain is built from TRBV28 and TRBJ1-1; D not certain. The CDR3 length is 13 residues. V lost 2 bases to trimming and J lost 0 bases, with 4 bases between them. CDR1 MDHEN and CDR2 SYDVKM come from the germline V gene. In DNA, the CDR3 is TGTGCCAGCAGTTTACCAGTGAACACTGAAGCTTTCTTT. Its protein product is CASSLPVNTEAFF. The complete variable domain, with remaining parts taken from reference TRBV28 and TRBJ1-1, reads DVKVTQSSRYLVKRTGEKVFLECVQDMDHENMFWYRQDPGLGLRLIYFSYDVKMKEKGDIPEGYSVSREKKERFSLILESASTNQTSMYLCASSLPVNTEAFFGQGTRLTVV.

The V gene is TRBV7-2, the J gene TRBJ1-3; the D is unclear. CDR3 length: 16 amino acids. V was trimmed by 0 bases and J by 0 bases, leaving 9 bases between them. Germline V gene data show CDR1 as SGHTA and CDR2 as FQGNSA. DNA for the CDR3: TGTGCCAGCAGCTTAGCTATCGTGGCCTCTGGAAACACCATATATTTT. Translated: CASSLAIVASGNTIYF.

The V gene is TRBV4-1, the J gene TRBJ2-1, with unresolved D. The CDR3 has 17 amino acids. V lost 1 base to trimming and J lost 7 bases, with 20 bases between them. CDR1 is MGHRA, CDR2 YSYEKL, per germline. CDR3 nucleotides: TGCGCCAGCAGCCAAGGGTGGGCTGGAATCTCTGGGAATGAGCAGTTCTTC. The encoded protein is CASSQGWAGISGNEQFF.

The chain couples TRBV2 to TRBJ1-1; possibly TRBD1 for D (6 bases). Trimming removed 7 bases from V and 0 bases from J, with 12 bases in between. Germline V lookup: CDR1 SNHLY, CDR2 FYNNEI. This CDR3 region has 14 residues. Written as DNA, the CDR3 is TGTGCCAGCACCCAGGACAGACTGAACACTGAAGCTTTCTTT. Residues: CASTQDRLNTEAFF.

This clone turned up a few times. V is TRBV2 and J is TRBJ1-2; D remains ambiguous. Trimming took 3 bases from V and 8 from J, leaving 7 bases between them. CDR1 and CDR2 from the germline V gene are SNHLY and FYNNEI. This CDR3 has 11 amino acids. The CDR3 sequence: CASSEWRGYTF. CDR3 DNA sequence: TGTGCCAGCAGTGAGTGGAGGGGCTACACCTTC.

The rearrangement joins TRBV5-6 to TRBJ2-1; possible D gene TRBD1, 7 bases. Trimming removed 3 bases from V and 11 bases from J, with 12 bases in between. Germline values: CDR1 SGHDT, CDR2 YYEEEE. The CDR3 runs 12 residues. This chain's CDR3 is CASSWGDSQQFF. The CDR3 nucleotides are TGTGCCAGCAGCTGGGGGGACAGTCAGCAGTTCTTC. Full variable domain (rest looked up from reference TRBV5-6 and TRBJ2-1): DAGVTQSPTHLIKTRGQQVTLRCSPKSGHDTVSWYQQALGQGPQFIFQYYEEEERQRGNFPDRFSGHQFPNYSSELNVNALLLGDSALYLCASSWGDSQQFFGPGTRLTVL.

V usage is TRBV6-1 and J usage is TRBJ1-4; tentatively, D is TRBD1 (6 bases). CDR1 is MNHNS and CDR2 is SASEGT in the germline V gene. Trimming removed 1 base at V and 8 bases at J, with 14 bases between. CDR3 length: 15 residues. The CDR3 is CASSEGVWGREKLFF. Written as DNA, the CDR3 is TGTGCCAGCAGTGAAGGGGTGTGGGGGCGCGAAAAACTGTTTTTT.

The V call is TRBV27, the J call TRBJ2-3; D unresolved. Germline CDR1 is MNHEY and CDR2 is SMNVEV (reference sequence). V shed 5 bases and J shed 4 bases, with 10 bases lying between them. This CDR3 region has 13 residues. The CDR3 coding sequence is TGTGCCAGCAGTGCCCTAATCCCAGATACGCAGTATTTT. The encoded protein is CASSALIPDTQYF.

The J gene is TRBJ2-1, the V gene TRBV9; TRBD2 matches 8 bases. The length of the CDR3 is 15 residues. After removal of 3 bases from V and 4 bases from J, the junction contained 6 bases not matched to a gene. CDR1 is SGDLS and CDR2 is YYNGEE in the germline V gene. The CDR3 DNA reads TGTGCCAGCAGCGCAACCGGGACTAGGTACAATGAGCAGTTCTTC. Residues: CASSATGTRYNEQFF.

The chain is built from TRBV4-1 and TRBJ2-7; D possibly corresponds to TRBD2 (6 bases). The V gene's germline CDR1 is MGHRA and CDR2 YSYEKL. Trimming shortened V by 2 bases and J by 2 bases, and 13 bases separated the two germline ends. This CDR3 comprises 15 residues. CDR3 amino acids: CASSQHGLATYEQYF. The DNA for the CDR3 is TGCGCCAGCAGCCAACATGGCCTAGCGACCTACGAGCAGTACTTC.

V and J are TRBV2 and TRBJ2-5, with 8 bases lining up with TRBD2. The CDR3 covers 18 residues. The trim removed 1 base at V and 2 bases at J, leaving 12 bases unmatched. Per the germline V gene, CDR1 is SNHLY and CDR2 is FYNNEI. The CDR3 region is CASSEEISGGGLQETQYF. For the CDR3, the DNA is TGTGCCAGCAGTGAAGAAATATCGGGCGGGGGGCTACAAGAGACCCAGTACTTC.

The chain employs TRBV18 and TRBJ2-3; 15 positions agree with TRBD2. The CDR3 has 17 amino acids. V lost 3 bases and J lost 4; bases outside the gene matches: 5. Germline V gives CDR1 KGHSH, CDR2 LQKENI. DNA for the CDR3: TGTGCCAGCTCACCCCGAGGACTAGCGGGAGGGCCAGATACGCAGTATTTT. Translation gives CASSPRGLAGGPDTQYF.

This clone occurred once. The J gene is TRBJ1-2, the V gene TRBV28; weak D call: TRBD1 (5 bases). In germline, CDR1 is MDHEN, CDR2 SYDVKM. Trimming took 2 bases from V and 2 from J, leaving 6 bases between them. This CDR3 is built from 13 residues. The CDR3, as DNA: TGTGCCAGCAGTTTACAGGGAAACTATGGCTACACCTTC. Its protein product is CASSLQGNYGYTF.

This chain links TRBV27 with TRBJ2-7, with D maybe TRBD2 (6 bases). CDR1 and CDR2 (germline): MNHEY, SMNVEV (reference sequence). The CDR3 extends over 15 amino acids. V lost 9 bases to trimming and J lost 1 base, with 19 bases between them. The CDR3 loop reads CASAPAGGVSYEQYF. CDR3 nucleotides: TGTGCCAGTGCCCCGGCGGGCGGGGTGTCCTACGAGCAGTACTTC.

The chain combines TRBV4-1 with TRBJ2-2; unclear D gene. There are 15 residues in the CDR3. Trimming removed 0 bases from V and 4 bases from J, with 9 bases in between. CDR1 is MGHRA, CDR2 YSYEKL, per germline. This CDR3 is CASSQDKLSTGELFF. In DNA form, the CDR3 reads TGCGCCAGCAGCCAAGATAAGCTCTCCACCGGGGAGCTGTTTTTT.

The V call is TRBV24-1, the J call TRBJ2-2; 8 nucleotides agree with TRBD1. This CDR3 spans 13 amino acids. V was pared by 8 bases and J by 7 bases, with 5 bases of the junction left unmatched. Germline values: CDR1 KGHDR, CDR2 SFDVKD. The CDR3 spells CATTDRANGELFF. Written as DNA, the CDR3 is TGTGCCACCACGGACAGGGCAAACGGGGAGCTGTTTTTT.

The chain uses TRBV7-8 and TRBJ2-1; 10 nucleotides align to TRBD2. Trimming removed 1 base from V and 6 bases from J; junction bases left unmatched: 3. The CDR3 extends over 15 amino acids. CDR1 and CDR2 from the germline V gene are SGHVS and FQNEAQ. CDR3 sequence reads: CASSLDSGRINEQFF. CDR3 DNA sequence: TGTGCCAGCAGCTTAGATAGCGGGAGGATCAATGAGCAGTTCTTC.

V gene TRBV4-1 combines with J gene TRBJ2-6; 8 bases agree with TRBD1. The CDR3 extends over 19 amino acids. V gave up 0 bases and J gave up 4 bases; unmatched junction bases: 11. Germline values: CDR1 MGHRA, CDR2 YSYEKL. CDR3 protein: CASSQDRGRTGSGANVLTF. The CDR3 DNA reads as TGCGCCAGCAGCCAAGATCGGGGTAGGACAGGGTCCGGGGCCAACGTCCTGACTTTC.

This chain uses TRBV18 with TRBJ1-2, with TRBD1 as a possible D gene (5 bases). V was pared by 8 bases and J by 4 bases, with 20 bases between. CDR3 size: 15 residues. In germline, CDR1 is KGHSH, CDR2 LQKENI. CDR3 coding DNA: TGTGCCAGCCATATGAACCGGGGGGACGCCTATGGCTACACCTTC. This sequence encodes CASHMNRGDAYGYTF. The whole variable domain, remainder taken from reference TRBV18 and TRBJ1-2, is NAGVMQNPRHLVRRRGQEARLRCSPMKGHSHVYWYRQLPEEGLKFMVYLQKENIIDESGMPKERFSAEFPKEGPSILRIQQVVRGDSAAYFCASHMNRGDAYGYTFGSGTRLTVV.

The CDR3 bases are TGCGCCAGCAGTTTCAATTCGGGACAGGGGAACAATGAGCAGTTCTTC. Its protein is CASSFNSGQGNNEQFF. The chain uses TRBV5-1 and TRBJ2-1; 10 bases agree with TRBD1. From germline, CDR1 is SGHRS and CDR2 YFSETQ. V was clipped by 5 bases and J by 5 bases; unmatched bases: 10. The CDR3 runs 16 residues.